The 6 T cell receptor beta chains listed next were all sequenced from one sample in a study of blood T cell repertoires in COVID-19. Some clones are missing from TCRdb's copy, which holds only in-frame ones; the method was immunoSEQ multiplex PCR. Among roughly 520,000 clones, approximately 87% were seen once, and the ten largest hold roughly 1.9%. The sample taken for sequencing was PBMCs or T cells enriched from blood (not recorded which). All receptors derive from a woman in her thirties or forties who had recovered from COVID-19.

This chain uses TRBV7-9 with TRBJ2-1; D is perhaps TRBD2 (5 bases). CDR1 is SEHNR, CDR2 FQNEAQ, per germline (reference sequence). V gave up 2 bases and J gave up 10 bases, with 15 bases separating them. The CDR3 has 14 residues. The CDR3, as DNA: TGTGCCAGCAGCTTACTTTCTTCAGGAGGAGAGCAGTTCTTC. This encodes CASSLLSSGGEQFF.

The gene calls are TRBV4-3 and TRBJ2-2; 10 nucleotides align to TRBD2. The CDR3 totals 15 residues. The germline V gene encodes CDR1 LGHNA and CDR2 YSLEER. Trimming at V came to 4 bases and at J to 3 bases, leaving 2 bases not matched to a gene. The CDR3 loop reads CASSPGTSDTGELFF. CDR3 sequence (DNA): TGCGCCAGCAGCCCCGGGACTAGCGACACCGGGGAGCTGTTTTTT.

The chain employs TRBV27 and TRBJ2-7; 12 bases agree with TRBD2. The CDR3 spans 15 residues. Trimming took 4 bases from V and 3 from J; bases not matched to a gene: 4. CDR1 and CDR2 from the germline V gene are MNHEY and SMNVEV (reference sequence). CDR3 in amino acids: CASSWASGRDYEQYF. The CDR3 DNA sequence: TGTGCCAGCAGTTGGGCTAGCGGGAGGGACTACGAGCAGTACTTC.

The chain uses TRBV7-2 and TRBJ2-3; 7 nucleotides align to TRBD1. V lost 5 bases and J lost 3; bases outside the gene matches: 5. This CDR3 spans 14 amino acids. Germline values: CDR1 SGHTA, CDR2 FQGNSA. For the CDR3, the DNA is TGTGCCAGCAGCCCACTACAGGGGACAGATACGCAGTATTTT. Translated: CASSPLQGTDTQYF.

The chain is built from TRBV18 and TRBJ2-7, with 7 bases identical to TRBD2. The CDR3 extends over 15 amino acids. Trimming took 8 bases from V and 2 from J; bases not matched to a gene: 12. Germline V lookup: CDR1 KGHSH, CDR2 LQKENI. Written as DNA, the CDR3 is TGTGCCAGCGCCCAAACTAGCGCCCAGACCTACGAGCAGTACTTC. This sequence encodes CASAQTSAQTYEQYF. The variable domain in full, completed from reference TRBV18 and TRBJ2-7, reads NAGVMQNPRHLVRRRGQEARLRCSPMKGHSHVYWYRQLPEEGLKFMVYLQKENIIDESGMPKERFSAEFPKEGPSILRIQQVVRGDSAAYFCASAQTSAQTYEQYFGPGTRLTVT.

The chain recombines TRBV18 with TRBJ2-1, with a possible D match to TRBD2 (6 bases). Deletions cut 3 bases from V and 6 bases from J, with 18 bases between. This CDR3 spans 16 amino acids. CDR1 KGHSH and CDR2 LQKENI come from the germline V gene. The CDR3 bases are TGTGCCAGCTCACCGGAGGGGACTGTCAGGGTCAATGAGCAGTTCTTC. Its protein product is CASSPEGTVRVNEQFF.